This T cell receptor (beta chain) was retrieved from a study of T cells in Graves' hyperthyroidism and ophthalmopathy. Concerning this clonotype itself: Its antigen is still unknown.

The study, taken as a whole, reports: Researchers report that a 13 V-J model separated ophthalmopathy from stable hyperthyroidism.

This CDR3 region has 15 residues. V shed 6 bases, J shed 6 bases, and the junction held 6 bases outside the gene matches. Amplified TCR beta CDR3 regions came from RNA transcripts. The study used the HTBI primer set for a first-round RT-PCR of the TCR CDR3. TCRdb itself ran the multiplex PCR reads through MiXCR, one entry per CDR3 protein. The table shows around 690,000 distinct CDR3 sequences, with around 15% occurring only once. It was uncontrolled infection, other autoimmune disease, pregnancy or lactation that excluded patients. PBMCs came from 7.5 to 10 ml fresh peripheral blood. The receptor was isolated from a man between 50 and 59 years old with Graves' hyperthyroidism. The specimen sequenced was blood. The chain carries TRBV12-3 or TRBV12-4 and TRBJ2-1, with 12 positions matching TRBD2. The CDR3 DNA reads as TGTGCCAGCAGCTCCCGGACTAGCGGGATCAATGAGCAGTTCTTC. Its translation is CASSSRTSGINEQFF.